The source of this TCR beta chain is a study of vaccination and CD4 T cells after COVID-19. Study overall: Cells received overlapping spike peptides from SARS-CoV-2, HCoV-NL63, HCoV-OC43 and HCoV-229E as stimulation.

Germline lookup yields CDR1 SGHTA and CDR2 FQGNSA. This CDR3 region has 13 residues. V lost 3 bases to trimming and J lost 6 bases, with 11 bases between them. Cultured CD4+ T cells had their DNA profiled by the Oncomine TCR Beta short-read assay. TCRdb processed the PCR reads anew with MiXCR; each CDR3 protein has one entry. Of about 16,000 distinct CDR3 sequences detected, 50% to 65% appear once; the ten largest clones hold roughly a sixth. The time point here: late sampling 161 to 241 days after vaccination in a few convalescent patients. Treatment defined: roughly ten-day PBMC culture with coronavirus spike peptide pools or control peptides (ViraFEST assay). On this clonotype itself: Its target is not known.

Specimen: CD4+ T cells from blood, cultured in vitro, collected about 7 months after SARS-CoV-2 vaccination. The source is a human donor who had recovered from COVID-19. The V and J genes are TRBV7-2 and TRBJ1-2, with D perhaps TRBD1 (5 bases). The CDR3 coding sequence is TGTGCCAGCAGCTTCGACAGCGTGGATGGCTACACCTTC. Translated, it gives CASSFDSVDGYTF. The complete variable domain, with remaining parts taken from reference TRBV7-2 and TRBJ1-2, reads GAGVSQSPSNKVTEKGKDVELRCDPISGHTALYWYRQSLGQGLEFLIYFQGNSAPDKSGLPSDRFSAERTGGSVSTLTIQRTQQEDSAVYLCASSFDSVDGYTFGSGTRLTVV.